These 16 T cell receptor beta chains were all obtained from the same sample, sequenced in a study of shared clonotypes between healthy human individuals. Sequenced by immunoSEQ multiplex PCR; TCRdb stores in-frame clones only, minus some. The sample includes some 630,000 clones, roughly 70% of them seen just once. The sample taken for sequencing was memory CD4+ T cells sorted from blood. Regarding subset: CD45RA-negative fraction. These receptors came from a woman aged 30 to 39 in good health.

The chain has TRBV6-5 and TRBJ1-2, with D tentatively TRBD1 (5 bases). This CDR3 region has 13 residues. The germline gives CDR1 MNHEY, CDR2 SVGAGI. Trimming stripped 7 bases from V and 2 bases from J, with 11 bases between. CDR3 coding DNA: TGTGCCAGCAACCAGGGAAGAAACTATGGCTACACCTTC. Protein product: CASNQGRNYGYTF.

This clone was found once. The chain couples TRBV7-9 to TRBJ2-2; TRBD2 matches at 12 bases. This CDR3 is built from 15 residues. CDR1 SEHNR and CDR2 FQNEAQ come from the germline V gene (reference sequence). The V gene end was trimmed by 4 bases and the J gene end by 7 bases; junction bases not matched to a gene: 4. In DNA, the CDR3 is TGTGCCAGCAGCTATTGGACTAGCGGGATCGGGGAGCTGTTTTTT. Translating it yields CASSYWTSGIGELFF.

The chain combines TRBV7-2 with TRBJ2-7; D remains ambiguous. Germline-derived CDR1 and CDR2 are SGHTA and FQGNSA. V lost 0 bases and J lost 6, with 6 bases in between. The CDR3 runs 12 residues. CDR3 nucleotides: TGTGCCAGCAGCTTAGCGTCCCGCGAGCAGTACTTC. Its translation is CASSLASREQYF.

The V gene is TRBV5-1, the J gene TRBJ2-3; 10 nucleotides line up with TRBD2. V shed 4 bases, J shed 5 bases, and the junction held 13 bases outside the gene matches. Germline lookup yields CDR1 SGHRS and CDR2 YFSETQ. CDR3 length: 17 residues. As DNA, the CDR3 is TGCGCCAGCAGCCCCCGGGGAACTAGCGGGACAATAGATACGCAGTATTTT. Residues: CASSPRGTSGTIDTQYF.

This clone was seen once. The chain recombines TRBV23-1 with TRBJ1-5; 9 positions agree with TRBD1. TRBV23-1 counts as an open reading frame of uncertain function. The trim removed 7 bases at V and 4 bases at J, leaving 8 bases unmatched. CDR3 length: 15 amino acids. CDR3 protein: CASIMDRGRNQPQHF. The CDR3 DNA follows: TGCGCCAGCATTATGGACAGGGGTCGTAATCAGCCCCAGCATTTT.

This clone has just one count. V and J are TRBV28 and TRBJ2-7; D perhaps matches TRBD1 (5 bases). Germline V lookup: CDR1 MDHEN, CDR2 SYDVKM. Trimming pared 3 bases from V and 8 bases from J, leaving 14 bases between. The CDR3 totals 13 residues. The CDR3 sequence is CASSLGPSPQQYF. The CDR3 DNA is TGTGCCAGCAGTTTGGGGCCATCTCCCCAGCAGTACTTC.

The chain couples TRBV19 to TRBJ2-7; 8 bases fit TRBD2. The CDR3 is made up of 16 amino acids. V shed 3 bases, J shed 3 bases, and the junction held 10 bases outside the gene matches. Germline CDR1 reads LNHDA; CDR2 reads SQIVND (reference sequence). CDR3 DNA: TGTGCCAGTAGTATTCGAGCGGGAGCCACGGGCTACGAGCAGTACTTC. Its protein product is CASSIRAGATGYEQYF.

This clone was picked up a small number of times. The chain links TRBV6-1 to TRBJ2-7; 7 bases match TRBD2. This CDR3 has 15 amino acids. Trimming at V came to 8 bases and at J to 5 bases, leaving 15 bases not matched to a gene. In germline, CDR1 is MNHNS, CDR2 SASEGT. In DNA, the CDR3 is TGTGCCAGCTCCATCGGGTTGCGGGAGACGGACGAGCAGTACTTC. It yields the protein CASSIGLRETDEQYF.

V gene TRBV25-1 combines with J gene TRBJ2-7; D call uncertain. The CDR3 is made up of 13 amino acids. With 3 bases removed from V and 6 bases from J, the gap between germline ends came to 12 bases. Germline-derived CDR1 and CDR2 are MGHDK and SYGVNS. The CDR3 sequence is CASSDPLKGEQYF. In DNA, the CDR3 is TGTGCCAGCAGTGATCCGCTAAAGGGCGAGCAGTACTTC.

The gene calls are TRBV5-1 and TRBJ1-4; D gene ambiguous. The V gene's germline CDR1 is SGHRS and CDR2 YFSETQ. CDR3 length: 16 amino acids. Trimming took off 0 bases at V and 0 bases at J, with 9 bases between the two ends. Here the CDR3 reads CASSLARRATNEKLFF. DNA for the CDR3: TGCGCCAGCAGCTTGGCCCGGCGAGCAACTAATGAAAAACTGTTTTTT.

The chain joins TRBV28 to TRBJ2-1; D unresolved. The CDR3 loop spans 13 amino acids. Trimming pared 2 bases from V and 8 bases from J, leaving 10 bases between. The germline V gene has CDR1 MDHEN and CDR2 SYDVKM. CDR3: CASSLPVHDEQFF. DNA for the CDR3: TGTGCCAGCAGTTTACCAGTCCACGATGAGCAGTTCTTC.

This clone was seen more than once but under ten times. This chain joins TRBV18 and TRBJ2-5; 13 positions match TRBD2. Trimming took 5 bases from V and 5 from J; bases not matched to a gene: 11. CDR1 is KGHSH and CDR2 is LQKENI in the germline V gene. This CDR3 spans 17 amino acids. CDR3: CASSSTLAGGDKETQYF. CDR3 in DNA: TGTGCCAGCTCATCAACACTAGCGGGAGGGGACAAGGAGACCCAGTACTTC.

The chain is built from TRBV30 and TRBJ2-7; maybe TRBD2 (6 bases). V gave up 0 bases and J gave up 7 bases, with 13 bases separating them. The CDR3 has 13 residues. Germline CDR1 and CDR2: GTSNPN and SVGIG (reference sequence). CDR3 residues: CAWSVDWGDEQYF. CDR3 DNA sequence: TGTGCCTGGAGTGTGGACTGGGGGGATGAGCAGTACTTC. The variable domain in full, with the rest retrieved from reference TRBV30 and TRBJ2-7, is SQTIHQWPATLVQPVGSPLSLECTVEGTSNPNLYWYRQAAGRGLQLLFYSVGIGQISSEVPQNLSASRPQDRQFILSSKKLLLSDSGFYLCAWSVDWGDEQYFGPGTRLTVT.

On this clone: Other DNA sequences from this sample encode an identical CDR3 as well. The rearrangement joins TRBV5-1 to TRBJ2-1; TRBD1 matches 9 bases. CDR3 length: 15 amino acids. Trimming cost V 0 bases and J 9 bases; bases outside gene matches: 7. Germline V CDR1 and CDR2: SGHRS, YFSETQ. The CDR3 region has the DNA TGCGCCAGCAGCTTGGGGGACAGGGATTCTGGTGAGCAGTTCTTC. Translated: CASSLGDRDSGEQFF.

The chain carries TRBV7-6 and TRBJ2-7; weak D call: TRBD2 (6 bases). V dropped 2 bases and J dropped 6 bases, with 20 bases sitting between them. Germline CDR1 SGHVS, CDR2 FNYEAQ. The CDR3 extends over 16 amino acids. The CDR3 nucleotides read TGTGCCAGCAGCTTATCGGGGGTACGGGGTGGAGGCGAGCAGTACTTC. Its protein is CASSLSGVRGGGEQYF.

The V call is TRBV6-5, the J call TRBJ1-2; TRBD1 aligns across 7 bases. This CDR3 contains 12 residues. Germline V gene lookup returns CDR1 MNHEY and CDR2 SVGAGI. The V segment lost 2 bases and the J segment 8 bases; nucleotides outside the gene matches: 2. CDR3 loop: CASSYGGQGYTF. The CDR3 coding sequence is TGTGCCAGCAGTTACGGGGGACAGGGCTACACCTTC.